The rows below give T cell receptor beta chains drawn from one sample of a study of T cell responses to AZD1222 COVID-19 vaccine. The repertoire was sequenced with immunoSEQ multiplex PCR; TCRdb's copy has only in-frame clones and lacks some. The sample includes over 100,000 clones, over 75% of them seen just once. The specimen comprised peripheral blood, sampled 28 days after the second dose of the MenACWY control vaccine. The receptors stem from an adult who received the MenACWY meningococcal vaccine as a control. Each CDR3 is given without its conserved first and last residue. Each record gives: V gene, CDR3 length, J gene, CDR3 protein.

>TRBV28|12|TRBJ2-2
ASRGGGMTGELF
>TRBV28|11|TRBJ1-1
ASKGQMNTEAF
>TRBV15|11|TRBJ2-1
ATTQRGVDEQF
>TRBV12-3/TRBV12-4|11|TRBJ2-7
ASSLGTSYEQY
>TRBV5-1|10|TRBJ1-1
ASSLADTEAF
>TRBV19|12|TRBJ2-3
ASSQLVTTDTQY
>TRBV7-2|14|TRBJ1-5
ASSFGASRGNQPQH
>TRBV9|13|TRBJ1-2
ASSLTGASNYGYT
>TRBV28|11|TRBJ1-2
ASSLRQAVGYT
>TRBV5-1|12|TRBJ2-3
ASSRAETTDTQY
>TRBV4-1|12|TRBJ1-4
ASSQETGLEKLF
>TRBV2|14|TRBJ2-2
ASNQYGLLNTGELF
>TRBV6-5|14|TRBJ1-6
ASSLSRRGNDSPLH
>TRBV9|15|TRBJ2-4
ASSGSLGGGAKNIQY
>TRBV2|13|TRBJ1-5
ASSRDRELSQPQH
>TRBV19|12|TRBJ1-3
ASSTQRGEHTIY
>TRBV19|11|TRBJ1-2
ASSPNGQGGYT
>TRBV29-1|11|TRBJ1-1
SVEAGLNTEAF
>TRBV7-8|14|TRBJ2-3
ASSLGPGLGTDTQY
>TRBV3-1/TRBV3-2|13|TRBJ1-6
ASSQGNSYNSPLH
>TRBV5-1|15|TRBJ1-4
ASSLEVSGPVGEKLF
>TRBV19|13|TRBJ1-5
ASSITGGSNQPQH
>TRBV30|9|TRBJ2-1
AWSKSPEQF
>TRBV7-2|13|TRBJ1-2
ASSPGGGGGYGYT